The 21 T cell receptor beta chains in this list originate from one sample, sequenced in a study of control samples from healthy donors and cancer patients. The repertoire was sequenced with immunoSEQ multiplex PCR; TCRdb's copy has only in-frame clones and lacks some. This table has around 70,000 clones, about 94% appearing once. The sequencing sample was made of blood. The receptor source for this set is a woman aged 25 to 39 in good health.

This clone was recorded once. The genes are TRBV9 and TRBJ2-7; 8 nucleotides match TRBD1. J lost 3 bases, V lost 3 bases, and 17 bases had no gene match. The CDR3 spans 18 residues. Germline values: CDR1 SGDLS, CDR2 YYNGEE. CDR3 coding DNA: TGTGCCAGCAGCGGCCGAGGGGCCCAGGACAGGGAATACTACGAGCAGTACTTC. The encoded protein is CASSGRGAQDREYYEQYF.

V and J are TRBV7-8 and TRBJ1-2, with 8 positions matching TRBD1. The CDR3 length is 11 residues. J gave up 14 bases and V 8 bases, and 10 bases lay outside the gene matches. The germline V gene encodes CDR1 SGHVS and CDR2 FQNEAQ. CDR3: CASGNQGALTF. The CDR3 DNA reads as TGTGCCAGCGGAAACCAGGGGGCGCTTACCTTC.

The CDR3 DNA follows: TGTGCCAGCAGTACCGGATCTGCAACTAATGAAAAACTGTTTTTT. Amino acid sequence: CASSTGSATNEKLFF. This chain connects TRBV28 to TRBJ1-4; no clear D gene. This CDR3 comprises 15 residues. Trimming left V 5 bases short and J 0 bases short, with 10 bases between. Germline CDR1 is MDHEN and CDR2 is SYDVKM.

V gene TRBV2 combines with J gene TRBJ1-2; the D gene is possibly TRBD1 (6 bases). The ends were cut back, 3 bases at V and 6 bases at J, with 14 bases in the middle. From germline, CDR1 is SNHLY and CDR2 FYNNEI. The CDR3 extends over 14 amino acids. CDR3 sequence: CASSETRDKHGYTF. The CDR3 nucleotides read TGTGCCAGCAGTGAGACCCGGGACAAGCATGGCTACACCTTC.

The sample holds a few counts of this clone. The chain links TRBV27 to TRBJ1-5; D is unclear. The germline CDR1 and CDR2 sequences are MNHEY and SMNVEV (reference sequence). This CDR3 comprises 13 residues. The V gene lost 5 bases and the J gene lost 4 bases, with 9 bases spanning the gap. Written as DNA, the CDR3 is TGTGCCAGCAGTCGGGCGCCAAATCAGCCCCAGCATTTT. This gives the protein CASSRAPNQPQHF.

This chain links TRBV28 with TRBJ1-2; D gene ambiguous. V lost 3 bases, J lost 10 bases, and 15 bases lay in between. Germline-derived CDR1 and CDR2 are MDHEN and SYDVKM. The CDR3 consists of 13 residues. The CDR3 spells CASSFQAGSDYTF. Written as DNA, the CDR3 is TGTGCCAGCAGTTTCCAGGCTGGGTCGGACTACACCTTC.

The chain couples TRBV21-1 to TRBJ1-4; TRBD1 is the table's D call and was not checked against the DNA. TRBV21-1 is listed as a pseudogene. The CDR3 loop spans 15 amino acids. As DNA, the CDR3 is TGTGCCAGCAGCAAAAGGACAGGCCGTAATGAAAAACTGTTTTTT. Its translation is CASSKRTGRNEKLFF.

The chain combines TRBV11-2 with TRBJ1-1, with TRBD1 as a possible D gene (5 bases). The V and J ends lost 5 bases and 6 bases respectively, with 13 bases between them. Germline CDR1 SGHAT, CDR2 FQNNGV. This CDR3 is built from 13 residues. CDR3 sequence reads: CASSTGLSAEAFF. The CDR3 DNA reads as TGTGCCAGCAGCACGGGACTTAGCGCTGAAGCTTTCTTT.

V is TRBV18 and J is TRBJ1-3; weak D call: TRBD1 (5 bases). V was pared by 3 bases and J by 2 bases, with 11 bases between. CDR3 length equals 15 residues. From germline, CDR1 is KGHSH and CDR2 LQKENI. The CDR3 DNA is TGTGCCAGCTCACCTGGGGGTGGAACTGGAAACACCATATATTTT. Amino acids: CASSPGGGTGNTIYF. Looking up the rest from reference TRBV18 and TRBJ1-3 gives the full variable domain: NAGVMQNPRHLVRRRGQEARLRCSPMKGHSHVYWYRQLPEEGLKFMVYLQKENIIDESGMPKERFSAEFPKEGPSILRIQQVVRGDSAAYFCASSPGGGTGNTIYFGEGSWLTVV.

V usage is TRBV14 and J usage is TRBJ1-2, with D perhaps matching TRBD1 (6 bases). The length of the CDR3 is 16 residues. CDR1 SGHDN and CDR2 FVKESK come from the germline V gene. V was pared by 4 bases and J by 8 bases, with 23 bases between. The CDR3 here is CASSRGTPLDGGGYTF. In DNA, the CDR3 is TGTGCCAGCAGCCGAGGGACACCGCTCGACGGGGGGGGCTACACCTTC. Full variable domain (outside the CDR3, taken from reference TRBV14 and TRBJ1-2): EAGVTQFPSHSVIEKGQTVTLRCDPISGHDNLYWYRRVMGKEIKFLLHFVKESKQDESGMPNNRFLAERTGGTYSTLKVQPAELEDSGVYFCASSRGTPLDGGGYTFGSGTRLTVV.

This chain connects TRBV7-2 to TRBJ2-2; 9 bases line up with TRBD1. The junction had 5 bases not matched to a gene; V was cut back by 4 bases and J by 2 bases. The CDR3 totals 16 residues. CDR1 and CDR2 from the germline V gene are SGHTA and FQGNSA. The DNA for the CDR3 is TGTGCCAGCAGCTCAAACAGGGGGCCCAACACCGGGGAGCTGTTTTTT. This sequence encodes CASSSNRGPNTGELFF. Full variable domain (outside the CDR3, taken from reference TRBV7-2 and TRBJ2-2): GAGVSQSPSNKVTEKGKDVELRCDPISGHTALYWYRQSLGQGLEFLIYFQGNSAPDKSGLPSDRFSAERTGGSVSTLTIQRTQQEDSAVYLCASSSNRGPNTGELFFGEGSRLTVL.

The rearrangement uses TRBV30 and TRBJ2-4; 11 bases agree with TRBD2. The CDR3 length is 15 residues. Germline V gene data show CDR1 as GTSNPN and CDR2 as SVGIG (reference sequence). V lost 4 bases and J lost 9; bases outside the gene matches: 11. The chain's CDR3 is CAWNLAGGRSGIQYF. The CDR3 nucleotides are TGTGCCTGGAATCTAGCGGGGGGCCGGAGCGGCATTCAGTACTTC.

The rearrangement joins TRBV5-1 to TRBJ1-4, with D unclear. Germline V CDR1 and CDR2: SGHRS, YFSETQ. The CDR3 sequence is 15 residues long. V lost 2 bases and J 2 bases, leaving 10 bases between the germline ends. CDR3 region: CASSLEGSTNEKLFF. For the CDR3, the DNA is TGCGCCAGCAGCTTAGAGGGAAGTACTAATGAAAAACTGTTTTTT.

V and J are TRBV12-5 and TRBJ1-5, with D possibly being TRBD1 (5 bases). V was clipped by 5 bases and J by 0 bases, with 8 bases between them. The CDR3 is 14 residues long. The germline gives CDR1 LGHNT, CDR2 FRNRAP. The CDR3 spells CASGTGYSNQPQHF. CDR3 DNA: TGTGCTAGTGGTACAGGTTATAGCAATCAGCCCCAGCATTTT.

This clone turned up a few times. V is TRBV5-1 and J is TRBJ1-5; possibly TRBD1 for D (5 bases). The V gene lost 6 bases and the J gene lost 2 bases, with 18 bases spanning the gap. The CDR3 runs to 16 residues. The germline V gene has CDR1 SGHRS and CDR2 YFSETQ. DNA of the CDR3: TGCGCCAGCACCCGGTCAGGGCAAGGGGGCAATCAGCCCCAGCATTTT. This encodes CASTRSGQGGNQPQHF.

This chain connects TRBV7-2 to TRBJ1-5; possibly TRBD1 for D (5 bases). The V end lost 4 bases, the J end lost 8 bases, and 15 bases lay between the germline ends. Germline lookup yields CDR1 SGHTA and CDR2 FQGNSA. The length of the CDR3 is 14 residues. This CDR3 is CASSSGGGIEPQHF. DNA for the CDR3: TGTGCCAGCAGCTCCGGCGGGGGGATAGAGCCCCAGCATTTT.

This sequence joins TRBV6-5 and TRBJ1-2; possible D gene TRBD1, 5 bases. V was shortened by 2 bases and J by 7 bases, with 20 bases between the two germline ends. The CDR3 is 16 residues long. The germline V gene encodes CDR1 MNHEY and CDR2 SVGAGI. The CDR3 region is CASSYQGSGGAGGYTF. CDR3 in DNA: TGTGCCAGCAGTTACCAAGGAAGTGGAGGGGCCGGTGGCTACACCTTC.

This chain links TRBV6-5 with TRBJ1-6, with TRBD1 matching 11 bases. The trim removed 7 bases at V and 9 bases at J, leaving 5 bases unmatched. CDR1 is MNHEY, CDR2 SVGAGI, per germline. The CDR3 contains 14 residues. CDR3 in amino acids: CASKGQGAGSPLHF. The CDR3 DNA reads as TGTGCCAGCAAAGGACAGGGGGCAGGTTCACCCCTCCACTTT.

The chain combines TRBV27 with TRBJ1-5; D unresolved. V gave up 0 bases and J gave up 2 bases, with 11 bases separating them. Germline V gene sequence: CDR1 MNHEY, CDR2 SMNVEV (reference sequence). CDR3 length: 16 residues. The CDR3 here is CASSLSLAGGNQPQHF. The CDR3 DNA reads as TGTGCCAGCAGTTTATCGTTAGCAGGCGGCAATCAGCCCCAGCATTTT.

This chain's CDR3 is CASSRQNGGAGTEAFF. The CDR3, as DNA: TGCGCCAGCAGCAGACAAAACGGGGGCGCGGGCACTGAAGCTTTCTTT. The rearrangement uses TRBV5-1 and TRBJ1-1, with TRBD1 as a possible D gene (6 bases). Germline values: CDR1 SGHRS, CDR2 YFSETQ. This CDR3 has 16 amino acids. Between the trimmed V and J ends, which lost 4 bases and 4 bases, there was a span of 20 bases.

This chain links TRBV29-1 with TRBJ1-1; D call uncertain. Germline V gene sequence: CDR1 SQVTM, CDR2 ANQGSEA. V dropped 0 bases and J dropped 10 bases, with 6 bases sitting between them. The CDR3 consists of 10 residues. The CDR3 coding sequence is TGCAGCGTTGAAGAGTCGTTAGCTTTCTTT. Translated, it gives CSVEESLAFF.